This TCR beta chain emerged from a study of CD8 T cells in ankylosing spondylitis (dated by TCRdb to 2015 to 2018). Background on the whole study: The study set out to find disease-linked TCR variants by profiling T cell receptor beta repertoires in ankylosing spondylitis patients and healthy donors. Peripheral blood was sampled, and synovial fluid was also collected from ankylosing spondylitis patients. The full study cohort was made up of about two dozen ankylosing spondylitis patients and more than 90 healthy donors.

Overall study results and their limits: Blood from ankylosing spondylitis patients appeared to be characterized by a TCR beta motif composed of about eight highly homologous amino acid variants. A CD8+ phenotype was shown by the disease-linked clones, which were found at relatively low frequencies in peripheral blood. Some TCR beta motif variants had previously been reported in synovial fluid and blood of reactive arthritis patients, which suggested common disease-initiation mechanisms. Significant enrichment of the disease-linked clones was reported in matched synovial fluid samples from ankylosing spondylitis patients.

This clonotype was counted between two and nine times. Its binding antigen is unknown. Base qualities are missing; no much larger clone stands one base away. TCRdb names Illumina HiSeq 2500 as the instrument used. Quantitative 5'-RACE with molecular barcodes was the method used to prepare the TCR beta libraries. As for the authors' bioinformatics: A new computational method based on a probabilistic model of VDJ rearrangement was used to identify disease-linked TCR variants. The raw public data were reprocessed by TCRdb itself: fastp quality trimming at Q25, MiXCR clonotype calling, in-frame beta chains only. Each entry merges the rows of one CDR3 protein and shows their most common DNA and genes. TCRdb, not the original authors, processed these V and J calls. This sample holds about 220,000 distinct CDR3 sequences; about 26% were observed only once. The top ten constitute about 6.2% of the sample. Cut back by 7 bases and 0 bases, the V and J ends lie 19 bases apart. CDR1 DFQATT and CDR2 SNEGSKA are derived from the germline V gene (reference sequence). Measured from the cysteine to the phenylalanine, the CDR3 is 16 residues long. The kept DNA is CDR3 alone, 48 bases in frame from the first base.

The receptor was derived from a male donor with ankylosing spondylitis or in good health (not recorded which). The sequence links TRBV20-1 to TRBJ1-5; the D segment could be TRBD1, given 5 matching bases. The sequenced sample consisted of blood, either unsorted or a sorted T cell fraction (not recorded which). In nucleotide form, the sequence is TGCAGTGTTCACCGGGACGGAACCTATAGCAATCAGCCCCAGCATTTT. It codes for CSVHRDGTYSNQPQHF.